One T cell receptor beta chain is described in this entry. What it binds is not known. No patient showed confetti depigmentation, a clinical sign of active disease. This sample was taken from a study of resident and recirculating memory T cells in vitiligo. Whole-study context: No cells were sorted; samples were homogenized just before genomic DNA extraction.

Data came from immunoSEQ multiplex PCR; TCRdb stores just in-frame clones and leaves some out. Of roughly 80,000 clones listed, just over 90% were seen once; the top ten hold approximately 5.4%. CDR3 size: 13 residues. CDR1 and CDR2 from the germline V gene are LNHDA and SQIVND (reference sequence). Trimming took off 5 bases at V and 5 bases at J, with 11 bases between the two ends. Study-level results: Sequences differed between biopsy sites and patients, suggesting private specificity.

The origin of this receptor is a male donor with vitiligo. Sequencing input: blood. V and J are TRBV19 and TRBJ2-3; possible D gene TRBD1, 6 bases. The CDR3 sequence: CASSLRGGDTQYF. The CDR3 nucleotides read TGTGCCAGTAGTCTCAGGGGCGGAGATACGCAGTATTTT.